The following is a TCR beta chain sequence with its context. Antigen unknown. Amplification of the TCR beta CDR3 regions used RNA transcripts (as template). Following a first-round RT-PCR that used HTBI primers, a second-round multiplex PCR was carried out. TCRdb independently ran MiXCR on the multiplex PCR reads; one entry per CDR3 protein. The sample lists 360,000 or so distinct CDR3 sequences; about 18% were seen once. This specimen comes from a study of Graves' ophthalmopathy and Graves' hyperthyroidism. Looked up from germline, CDR1 is SGHAT and CDR2 is FQNNGV. This CDR3 is built from 16 residues. V was shortened by 11 bases and J by 9 bases, with 29 bases between the two germline ends. Those donors who had ophthalmopathy presented with moderate-to-severe activity, a CAS of ≥3, a NOSPECS of ≥4 and a duration under 3 months. A diagnosis was made from clinical symptoms together with serum thyroxine, TRAb, thyroid ultrasound and orbital computed tomography. Fresh peripheral blood, 10 ml, was the PBMC source.

General observations from the study: Blood also held most thyroid clonotypes expanded above 0.001 frequency.

The receptor's source is a woman aged 18-29 years with Graves' ophthalmopathy. The specimen was peripheral blood. This chain joins TRBV11-2 and TRBJ1-5; tentative D call: TRBD1 (5 bases). The CDR3 nucleotides read TGTGCCGGGACCCAACCTGGGGGTCGGGCGATACGGCCCCAGCATTTT. It codes for CAGTQPGGRAIRPQHF.